The 21 T cell receptor beta chains presented below share a single source sample, sequenced in a study of blood T cell repertoires in COVID-19. The data were produced by immunoSEQ multiplex PCR, yet TCRdb's version contains in-frame clones alone and is incomplete. The data contain 290,000 or so clones, 80% to 85% of them seen just once; the ten biggest clones take up more than 4%. The specimen was PBMCs or T cells enriched from blood (not recorded which). These receptors were collected from a man between 35 and 55 years old who had been exposed to COVID-19.

The J gene is TRBJ1-1, the V gene TRBV5-1, with 9 bases lining up with TRBD1. The V gene end was trimmed by 4 bases and the J gene end by 9 bases; junction bases not matched to a gene: 13. The CDR3 consists of 15 residues. Germline V CDR1 and CDR2: SGHRS, YFSETQ. CDR3 region: CASSLAPGQGVQAFF. For the CDR3, the DNA is TGCGCCAGCAGCCTCGCTCCGGGACAGGGAGTACAAGCTTTCTTT.

The chain links TRBV11-2 to TRBJ2-7; 8 bases are shared with TRBD1. V was pared by 6 bases and J by 2 bases, with 6 bases of the junction left unmatched. This CDR3 is built from 14 residues. Germline V gives CDR1 SGHAT, CDR2 FQNNGV. CDR3 bases: TGTGCCAGCAGAACCCGGGACAGGCCCTACGAGCAGTACTTC. Residues: CASRTRDRPYEQYF.

The J gene is TRBJ1-1, the V gene TRBV5-3; D gene ambiguous. TRBV5-3 qualifies as an ORF whose function is uncertain. The CDR3 consists of 17 residues. With 0 bases removed from V and 0 bases from J, the gap between germline ends came to 15 bases. The CDR3 region is CARSLVAPDSLNTEAFF. DNA for the CDR3: TGTGCCAGAAGCTTGGTCGCCCCGGATAGCCTGAACACTGAAGCTTTCTTT.

Ten or more counts support this clone. The chain employs TRBV18 and TRBJ2-1; tentatively, D is TRBD1 (6 bases). Germline loops: CDR1 KGHSH, CDR2 LQKENI. Trimming took 0 bases from V and 4 from J, leaving 10 bases between them. The CDR3 covers 15 residues. Here the CDR3 reads CASSPPGTPYNEQFF. CDR3 bases: TGTGCCAGCTCACCACCGGGGACACCTTACAATGAGCAGTTCTTC.

V and J are TRBV10-3 and TRBJ2-5, with 8 nucleotides matching TRBD2. V lost 3 bases, J lost 3 bases, and 21 bases stayed unmatched. The germline V gene has CDR1 ENHRY and CDR2 SYGVKD. The CDR3 contains 20 residues. In nucleotides, the CDR3 is TGTGCCATCAGTGATCGGGCCGGTGGGACTAGGACAAAGGGGAAAGAGACCCAGTACTTC. This encodes CAISDRAGGTRTKGKETQYF.

This chain uses TRBV20-1 with TRBJ2-1, with D uncertain. CDR3 size: 11 residues. Trimming pared 4 bases from V and 7 bases from J, leaving 8 bases between. Germline values: CDR1 DFQATT, CDR2 SNEGSKA (reference sequence). The DNA of the CDR3 is TGCAGTGCTACTCAGAGGAATGAGCAGTTCTTC. Translation gives CSATQRNEQFF.

The chain has TRBV11-2 and TRBJ1-1; D is possibly TRBD1 (5 bases). CDR1 SGHAT and CDR2 FQNNGV come from the germline V gene. The V gene lost 3 bases and the J gene lost 12 bases, with 20 bases spanning the gap. This CDR3 comprises 14 residues. CDR3 sequence: CASSFGSSGMNSFF. Written as DNA, the CDR3 is TGTGCCAGCAGCTTCGGGTCGTCAGGGATGAATTCTTTCTTT.

This clone has just one count. The chain uses TRBV5-5 and TRBJ2-5; D not certain. The length of the CDR3 is 11 residues. Germline CDR1 is SGHKS and CDR2 is YYEKEE (reference sequence). V lost 2 bases and J lost 5, with 4 bases in between. The CDR3 is CASSFEETQYF. The CDR3 DNA follows: TGTGCCAGCAGCTTTGAGGAGACCCAGTACTTC.

This chain joins TRBV5-1 and TRBJ2-5, with TRBD2 matching 10 bases. Germline V CDR1 and CDR2: SGHRS, YFSETQ. There are 15 residues in the CDR3. V trimming: 6 bases; J trimming: 5 bases; junction bases outside the gene matches: 10. This chain's CDR3 is CASTRSGRASETQYF. The CDR3 region has the DNA TGCGCCAGCACGCGGAGCGGGAGGGCCAGTGAGACCCAGTACTTC.

V usage is TRBV12-3 or TRBV12-4 and J usage is TRBJ1-2; no definite D call. CDR3 length equals 11 residues. The V end was cut by 4 bases, the J end by 8 bases, with 8 bases between. The CDR3 here is CASSWREGYTF. The CDR3 DNA sequence: TGTGCCAGCAGTTGGAGGGAGGGCTACACCTTC.

This clone has just a few counts. The chain joins TRBV5-1 to TRBJ2-7; weak D call: TRBD2 (5 bases). This CDR3 comprises 15 residues. Between the trimmed V and J ends, which lost 4 bases and 0 bases, there was a span of 14 bases. The germline V gene has CDR1 SGHRS and CDR2 YFSETQ. The CDR3 protein is CASSADFFGSYEQYF. CDR3 DNA sequence: TGCGCCAGCAGCGCGGACTTTTTTGGCTCCTACGAGCAGTACTTC.

The chain couples TRBV29-1 to TRBJ2-1; D is uncertain. Germline CDR1 is SQVTM and CDR2 is ANQGSEA. The CDR3 consists of 10 residues. The germline V and J ends were trimmed by 4 bases and 13 bases, with 11 bases remaining between them. This chain's CDR3 is CSVGARRQFF. The CDR3 nucleotides read TGCAGCGTTGGGGCCCGGCGTCAGTTCTTC.

This clone was observed a handful of times. V and J are TRBV2 and TRBJ2-7, with 7 bases lining up with TRBD1. Germline V gene sequence: CDR1 SNHLY, CDR2 FYNNEI. Trimming took 6 bases from V and 2 from J; bases not matched to a gene: 4. CDR3 length: 13 residues. CDR3 in amino acids: CASRGTDTYEQYF. CDR3 nucleotide sequence: TGTGCCAGCAGGGGGACAGACACCTACGAGCAGTACTTC. The whole variable domain, filled in from reference TRBV2 and TRBJ2-7, reads EPEVTQTPSHQVTQMGQEVILRCVPISNHLYFYWYRQILGQKVEFLVSFYNNEISEKSEIFDDQFSVERPDGSNFTLKIRSTKLEDSAMYFCASRGTDTYEQYFGPGTRLTVT.

The chain recombines TRBV3-1 (or the pseudogene TRBV3-2) with TRBJ2-1, with D tentatively TRBD2 (5 bases). This CDR3 is 12 amino acids long. The V gene lost 0 bases and the J gene lost 13 bases, with 10 bases spanning the gap. Looked up from germline, CDR1 is LGHDT and CDR2 is YNNKEL (reference sequence). The CDR3 DNA sequence: TGTGCCAGCAGCCAAGAGGTACGGACTCAGTTCTTC. Amino acids: CASSQEVRTQFF.

On this clone: Its ends do not fully match the called genes, so a read error is possible. The chain recombines TRBV7-7 with TRBJ1-1, with TRBD1 matching 12 bases. Germline loops: CDR1 SSHAT, CDR2 FNYEAQ (reference sequence). This CDR3 spans 20 amino acids. DNA of the CDR3: TGTGCTAGCAGTTTTTCCTACTCCGGGACAGGGGGCGTGAGGAACACTGAAGCTTTCTTT. Translating it yields CASSFSYSGTGGVRNTEAFF.

This chain uses TRBV7-9 with TRBJ2-7; possible D gene TRBD1, 5 bases. Germline V gene sequence: CDR1 SEHNR, CDR2 FQNEAQ (reference sequence). The CDR3 loop spans 12 amino acids. The germline V and J ends were trimmed by 6 bases and 4 bases, with 10 bases remaining between them. CDR3 DNA: TGTGCCAGCAGTGCAGGGTCGTACGAGCAGTACTTC. Protein product: CASSAGSYEQYF.

The CDR3: CASSSLGGGFSTEAFF. In DNA, the CDR3 is TGTGCCAGCAGCTCCCTGGGAGGGGGATTTAGCACTGAAGCTTTCTTT. This chain joins TRBV7-6 and TRBJ1-1; D perhaps matches TRBD1 (6 bases). The CDR3 is 16 amino acids. Germline values: CDR1 SGHVS, CDR2 FNYEAQ. V gave up 4 bases and J gave up 4 bases, with 19 bases separating them.

The chain uses TRBV24-1 and TRBJ2-1, with D uncertain. The germline V gene has CDR1 KGHDR and CDR2 SFDVKD. The CDR3 consists of 17 residues. Trimming left V 3 bases short and J 9 bases short, with 23 bases between. As DNA, the CDR3 is TGTGCCACCAGTGATCCCGACGCATCAGAAGGTCGGGTTGAGCAGTTCTTC. Translating gives CATSDPDASEGRVEQFF.

This chain uses TRBV19 with TRBJ2-2; D might be TRBD2 (5 bases). The CDR3 is made up of 15 amino acids. Germline CDR1 and CDR2: LNHDA and SQIVND (reference sequence). Trimming pared 5 bases from V and 2 bases from J, leaving 12 bases between. The CDR3 DNA reads as TGTGCCAGTAGTCCGGCGGGCATTAACACCGGGGAGCTGTTTTTT. Its protein product is CASSPAGINTGELFF.

The chain is built from TRBV5-1 and TRBJ2-7, with 9 bases matching TRBD1. The CDR3 is 15 amino acids. CDR1 is SGHRS, CDR2 YFSETQ, per germline. J was trimmed by 5 bases and V by 4 bases; bases with no gene match: 10. CDR3 DNA: TGCGCCAGCAGCCCCCAGGGACAGGGAAGCAACGAGCAGTACTTC. Translating gives CASSPQGQGSNEQYF. The variable domain in full, with the rest retrieved from reference TRBV5-1 and TRBJ2-7, is KAGVTQTPRYLIKTRGQQVTLSCSPISGHRSVSWYQQTPGQGLQFLFEYFSETQRNKGNFPGRFSGRQFSNSRSEMNVSTLELGDSALYLCASSPQGQGSNEQYFGPGTRLTVT.

The genes are TRBV6-1 and TRBJ2-3; a possible D gene is TRBD2 (6 bases). Trimming pared 2 bases from V and 1 base from J, leaving 16 bases between. Germline V CDR1 and CDR2: MNHNS, SASEGT. The CDR3 extends over 17 amino acids. The CDR3 region is CASSENGHWGGTDTQYF. The CDR3 DNA follows: TGTGCCAGCAGTGAAAATGGGCATTGGGGGGGCACAGATACGCAGTATTTT.